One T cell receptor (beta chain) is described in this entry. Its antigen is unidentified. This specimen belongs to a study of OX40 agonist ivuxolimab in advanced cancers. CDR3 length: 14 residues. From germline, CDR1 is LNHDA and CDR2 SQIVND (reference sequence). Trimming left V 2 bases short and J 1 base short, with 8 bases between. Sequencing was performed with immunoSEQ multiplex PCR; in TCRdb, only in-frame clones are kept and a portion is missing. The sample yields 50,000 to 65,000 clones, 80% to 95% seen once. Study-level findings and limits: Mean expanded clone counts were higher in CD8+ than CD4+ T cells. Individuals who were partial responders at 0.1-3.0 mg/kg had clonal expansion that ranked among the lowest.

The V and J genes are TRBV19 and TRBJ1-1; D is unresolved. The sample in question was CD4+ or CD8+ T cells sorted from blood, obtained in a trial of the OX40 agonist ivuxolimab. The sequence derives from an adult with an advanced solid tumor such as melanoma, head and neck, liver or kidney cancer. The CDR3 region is CASSIFGGNTEAFF. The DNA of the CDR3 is TGTGCCAGTAGTATATTTGGAGGGAACACTGAAGCTTTCTTT.